These T cell receptor beta chains were read from a single sample in a study of a mutant IDH1 vaccine in newly diagnosed glioma. Sequencing was performed with immunoSEQ multiplex PCR; in TCRdb, only in-frame clones are kept and a portion is missing. The data hold approximately 88,000 clones, with around four fifths observed a single time. Sample: PBMCs, taken from a glioma patient treated with radiotherapy, temozolomide or both. All receptors derive from a man aged 35 to 55 with glioma. CDR3s include the opening cysteine and the closing phenylalanine or tryptophan. D genes are given only for firm matches. Clone size is not always given. Where it is, it says once, few, many or a class for expanded clones.

v_gene	j_gene	d_gene	abundance	CDR3nt	CDR3aa
TRBV4-3	TRBJ2-1	.	.	TGCGCCAGCAGCCAAGGGAGACGGAGGTACAATGAGCAGTTCTTC	CASSQGRRRYNEQFF
TRBV4-1	TRBJ1-2	TRBD1	.	TGCGCCAGCAGCCAAGTTTGGGGACAGGGGAACTATGGCTACACCTTC	CASSQVWGQGNYGYTF
TRBV18	TRBJ1-5	TRBD1	.	TGTGCCAGCTCACTTGACAGGGGATGGGGGCAGCCCCAGCATTTT	CASSLDRGWGQPQHF
TRBV14	TRBJ1-6	.	.	TGTGCCAGCAGCCAAGAGAATCAGGGGAATTCACCCCTCCACTTT	CASSQENQGNSPLHF
TRBV11-3	TRBJ2-1	.	.	TGTGCCAGCAGCGCAGAAGGTCAGGAGTACAATGAGCAGTTCTTC	CASSAEGQEYNEQFF
TRBV6-5	TRBJ1-1	.	.	TGTGCCAGCAGTTACTCGTGGCAAGGACTCACTGAAGCTTTCTTT	CASSYSWQGLTEAFF
TRBV5-4	TRBJ1-1	.	few	TGTGCCAGCAGCTCCCCCGGCCGGCAGAACACTGAAGCTTTCTTT	CASSSPGRQNTEAFF
TRBV11-2	TRBJ2-7	TRBD1	.	TGTGCCAGCAGCCTCCCCCGAAGGGAACAGGGGTCCACCTACGAGCAGTACTTC	CASSLPRREQGSTYEQYF
TRBV5-4	TRBJ1-1	.	.	TGTGCCAGCAGGCCCCCGGGGAACACTGAAGCTTTCTTT	CASRPPGNTEAFF
TRBV18	TRBJ2-1	TRBD2	.	TGTGCCAGCTCTCAGAGACTAGCGGGGTTCGTAAATGAGCAGTTCTTC	CASSQRLAGFVNEQFF
TRBV19	TRBJ2-3	.	.	TGTGCCAGTTCGGAGGAGGGGCTCACAGATACGCAGTATTTT	CASSEEGLTDTQYF
TRBV11-2	TRBJ2-1	.	once	TGTGCCAGCAGCTTAATGTCGGGCTCGAAAGGTGAGCAGTTCTTC	CASSLMSGSKGEQFF
TRBV7-2	TRBJ1-2	.	.	TGTGCCAGCAGCTTAGAATTGGGGGGCTACACCTTC	CASSLELGGYTF
TRBV7-9	TRBJ2-7	TRBD2	.	TGTGCCAGCAGCCCTAAGACTAGCAGGAATTTCTACGAGCAGTACTTC	CASSPKTSRNFYEQYF
TRBV6-5	TRBJ1-4	.	.	TGTGCCAGCAGTTTACGAAACAATCAGGGGAAACTGTTTTTT	CASSLRNNQGKLFF
TRBV11-3	TRBJ2-1	.	.	TGTGCCAGCAGCTTAGACGGGACCGGGTACAATGAGCAGTTCTTC	CASSLDGTGYNEQFF
TRBV30	TRBJ2-3	TRBD2	.	TGTGCCTGGATCCCCCGACTAGCGGGAGGTGATACGCAGTATTTT	CAWIPRLAGGDTQYF
TRBV5-8	TRBJ2-3	.	.	TGTGCCAGCAGGTCCGGGGCGGTCACCTTTCACACAGATACGCAGTATTTT	CASRSGAVTFHTDTQYF
TRBV5-4	TRBJ2-7	.	.	TGTGCCAGCAGCTTGGACGGGGTCTACGAGCAGTACTTC	CASSLDGVYEQYF
TRBV4-1	TRBJ1-5	.	.	TGCGCCAGCAGCCAAGACCCCCAGCATTTT	CASSQDPQHF
TRBV7-6	TRBJ1-1	.	.	TGTGCCAGCAGCTTAGCGCGACATACCACTGAAGCTTTCTTT	CASSLARHTTEAFF
TRBV7-8	TRBJ1-1	.	.	TGTGCCAGCAGCTTGCCGGTAGAGAACACTGAAGCTTTCTTT	CASSLPVENTEAFF
TRBV18	TRBJ2-7	TRBD1	.	TGTGCCAGCTCATCAGGACAGGGGGCCTACGAGCAGTACTTC	CASSSGQGAYEQYF
TRBV2	TRBJ2-1	.	.	TGTGCCAGCGTCCCTCCTCTCGGGGGGCGCTACAATGAGCAGTTCTTC	CASVPPLGGRYNEQFF
TRBV7-6	TRBJ1-5	.	.	TGTGCCAGCAGCTTAGGCGAAGGGGAGTGGCCCCAGCATTTT	CASSLGEGEWPQHF
TRBV5-6	TRBJ2-7	.	.	TGTGCCAGCAGCTTGAAGGGGGACGGGTACTTC	CASSLKGDGYF
TRBV6-5	TRBJ1-5	TRBD1	.	TGTGCCAGCGGGACAGGGAATCAGCCCCAGCATTTT	CASGTGNQPQHF
TRBV5-8	TRBJ1-5	.	.	TGTGCCAGCAGCTCATTATCTGGCGGCAATCAGCCCCAGCATTTT	CASSSLSGGNQPQHF
TRBV7-9	TRBJ1-2	TRBD1	.	TGTGCCAGCGACAGGGCCTATGGCTACACCTTC	CASDRAYGYTF
TRBV5-1	TRBJ2-7	.	.	TGCGCCAGCAGCCCCCCCCACGAGCGTAGCGGATCCTACGAGCAGTACTTC	CASSPPHERSGSYEQYF
TRBV28	TRBJ1-3	.	.	TGTGCCAGCAGTCCCTACAGGGAGGGGAGCTCTGGAAACACCATATATTTT	CASSPYREGSSGNTIYF
TRBV7-9	TRBJ2-5	TRBD2	.	TGTGCCAGCAGCTTAGGAGCGGGGGGACAAGAGACCCAGTACTTC	CASSLGAGGQETQYF
TRBV10-3	TRBJ1-1	TRBD1	.	TGTGCCACCAACAGGGGTGGTATCACTGAAGCTTTCTTT	CATNRGGITEAFF
TRBV7-6	TRBJ2-5	.	once	TGTGCCAGCAGCGTCCTGGCAGGGGGGGCACAAGAGACCCAGTACTTC	CASSVLAGGAQETQYF
TRBV2	TRBJ2-5	TRBD2	few	TGTGCCAGGGCGGGACTAGCGCGAGAGACCCAGTACTTC	CARAGLARETQYF
TRBV6-5	TRBJ1-5	.	.	TGTGCCAGCAGTTACGGAGAGTCCAATCAGCCCCAGCATTTT	CASSYGESNQPQHF
TRBV29-1	TRBJ2-5	.	.	TGCAGCGTTGAAGATTGGCAGGGGAAAGAGACCCAGTACTTC	CSVEDWQGKETQYF
TRBV11-2	TRBJ2-7	.	.	TGTGCCAGCAGCTTGGCCTCCTACCCCCCTACCTACGAGCAGTACTTC	CASSLASYPPTYEQYF
TRBV28	TRBJ1-5	TRBD1	few	TGTGCCAGCAGTTCGACAGGGGCTAGTAGCAATCAGCCCCAGCATTTT	CASSSTGASSNQPQHF
TRBV7-2	TRBJ1-4	TRBD1	.	TGTGCCAGCAGCGAGGACAGGGGTGTTGAAAAACTGTTTTTT	CASSEDRGVEKLFF
TRBV27	TRBJ2-3	.	.	TGTGCCAGCAGTTCCAACCTAGGTTTAGGCACAGATACGCAGTATTTT	CASSSNLGLGTDTQYF
TRBV30	TRBJ2-3	TRBD1	.	TGTGCCTGGACTCTCGGGACAGGGGCTAGCACAGATACGCAGTATTTT	CAWTLGTGASTDTQYF
TRBV4-3	TRBJ1-5	TRBD1	.	TGCGCCAGCAGCCAAGGGGCCCCGGACAGGCAAGCTTATAGCAATCAGCCCCAGCATTTT	CASSQGAPDRQAYSNQPQHF
TRBV5-4	TRBJ2-5	TRBD1	.	TGTGCCAGCAGCTTGCCGGGACAGGGGGGAGAGACCCAGTACTTC	CASSLPGQGGETQYF
TRBV7-9	TRBJ2-7	TRBD2	.	TGTGCCAGCAGTGCTAAAGCGGGAGGGGTCTACGAGCAGTACTTC	CASSAKAGGVYEQYF
TRBV19	TRBJ2-7	TRBD2	.	TGTGCCAGCAGCTTTAGCGGGAGTCGGTACGAGCAGTACTTC	CASSFSGSRYEQYF
TRBV4-3	TRBJ2-3	TRBD1	few	TGCGCCAGCAGCCAGTACAGGGGGCACACAGATACGCAGTATTTT	CASSQYRGHTDTQYF
TRBV9	TRBJ2-3	.	once	TGTGCCAGCAGCGTAAGTGGACGGACGGCGCCGACAGATACGCAGTATTTT	CASSVSGRTAPTDTQYF
TRBV6-1	TRBJ2-7	TRBD1	medium-sized	TGTGCCAGCAGTGACCTCAAGGGGGCTTCCTACGAGCAGTACTTC	CASSDLKGASYEQYF
TRBV7-9	TRBJ2-4	.	once	.	CASSLAVASGTPREYF
TRBV10-1	TRBJ2-1	TRBD2	medium-sized	TGCGCCAGCAGTGAGTTTTTTTCTAGCGGGGACTACAATGAGCAGTTCTTC	CASSEFFSSGDYNEQFF
TRBV20-1	TRBJ1-2	.	few	TGCAGTGAGGGTGGAGGCTACACCTTC	CSEGGGYTF
TRBV18	TRBJ2-3	TRBD2	.	TGTGCCAGCTCACCCCGCGGGAGTGCAGATACGCAGTATTTT	CASSPRGSADTQYF